The T cell receptor (beta chain) under discussion was sequenced for a study of response to subunit inactivated influenza vaccine. Study-level findings and limits: Authors suggested each seasonal influenza vaccination recruits few new T cells.

The CDR3 totals 18 residues. This clonotype was observed a few times. Its target is unknown. In TCRdb, the RT-PCR reads were re-called with MiXCR into one record per CDR3 protein. The sample holds more than 450,000 distinct CDR3 sequences; about 11% are singletons and the top ten take about a tenth. The source is a man aged 50-59 years who received an inactivated influenza vaccine. Here the sequenced sample was PBMCs from blood, taken on the day of vaccination. The chain carries TRBV12-2 and TRBJ2-7; the table assigns TRBD1, which was not confirmed against the DNA. TRBV12-2 is termed a pseudogene. The CDR3 sequence is CASRLAGLRKGPYYEQYF. For the CDR3, the DNA is TGTGCAAGTCGCTTGGCAGGTCTTCGTAAGGGACCATACTACGAGCAGTACTTC.